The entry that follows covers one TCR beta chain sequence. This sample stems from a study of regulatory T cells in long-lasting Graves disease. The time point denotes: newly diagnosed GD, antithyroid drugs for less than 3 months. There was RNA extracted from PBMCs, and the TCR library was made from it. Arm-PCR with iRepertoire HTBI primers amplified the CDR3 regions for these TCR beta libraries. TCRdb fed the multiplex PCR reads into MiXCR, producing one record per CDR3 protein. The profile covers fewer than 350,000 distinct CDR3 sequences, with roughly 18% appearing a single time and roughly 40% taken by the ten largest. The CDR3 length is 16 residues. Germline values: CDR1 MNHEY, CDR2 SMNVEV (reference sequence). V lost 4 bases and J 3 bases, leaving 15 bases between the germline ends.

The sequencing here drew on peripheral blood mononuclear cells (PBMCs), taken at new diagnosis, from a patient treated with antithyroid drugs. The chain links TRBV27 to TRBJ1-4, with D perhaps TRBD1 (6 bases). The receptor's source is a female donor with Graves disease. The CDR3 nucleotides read TGTGCCAGCAGTTCAAGGGACACCGCAGCTAATGAAAAACTGTTTTTT. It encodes CASSSRDTAANEKLFF.